This TCR beta chain was obtained from a study of T cells after yellow fever vaccination. A universal primer site and UMIs were added as TCR cDNA was made by 5'RACE template switching. TCRdb reprocessed the 5' RACE reads via MiXCR and lists one record per CDR3 protein. The sample includes about 330,000 distinct CDR3 sequences, approximately 8% of them seen just once. The sample holds a few counts of this clonotype. The antigen is undetermined. Study-wide results and caveats: High-abundance clonotypes from the bulk population could contaminate FACS-sorted repertoires. Researchers report a weaker secondary response that nonetheless peaked faster, day 5 versus 15.

There are 17 residues in the CDR3. J was trimmed by 2 bases and V by 5 bases; bases with no gene match: 11. Germline values: CDR1 LGHNA, CDR2 YSLEER. The chain links TRBV4-3 to TRBJ2-3; 9 bases fit TRBD1. The clonotype comes from a man younger than 35 who received the YFV17D yellow fever vaccine. Sequencing used PBMCs, obtained 45 days after the first yellow fever vaccination. For the CDR3, the DNA is TGCGCCAGCAGCGCCCGTAGTACAGGGGGCCCCACAGATACGCAGTATTTT. As protein: CASSARSTGGPTDTQYF.